This record looks at one T cell receptor beta chain sequence and its context. Its target antigen remains unknown. Base quality data are lacking; no much larger clone is found one base away. The QIAGEN blood and tissue kit was used to extract genomic DNA from sorted cells, and the DNA was quantified on a NanoDrop 1000. The immunoSEQ platform deep sequenced and quantified TCR alpha and beta chains by multiplex PCR of genomic DNA. As for how the authors treated the data: Annotation of the TCR sequences relied on IMGT gene and region definitions. Out-of-frame rearrangements were taken as a proxy for the preselection repertoire and were compared with in-frame clonotypes. Repertoire size was estimated with the iCHAO1 estimator supplied with the immunoSEQ platform. A Gini index, which is based on the Lorenz curve, was applied to in-frame amino acid clonotypes to measure clonal inequality. The intersect function of the R package tcR was used to count shared clonotypes, and the Jaccard index was used to score similarity. Principal component analysis of V, J and V-J usage frequencies was run with the R prcomp function without normalization. This is the immuneACCESS table as TCRdb keeps it, with only in-frame sequences that have V and J called. A part of the clones is gone; compared with another copy, unresolved V genes explain less than half, and the rest is unexplained. V and J calls and clone size come straight from that table; D and trimming were deduced from the DNA. Across this sample there are fewer than 100,000 clones, with 93% seen only once. The top ten hold 1.1% to 1.5% of the sample.

Fluorescence-activated cell sorting was used to isolate naive CD4 T cells, defined as CD45RO-negative and CD62L-positive, from PBMCs. Approximately 52 ml of fresh peripheral blood was collected from each donor, and PBMCs were isolated by Ficoll density centrifugation. Sorting was performed on a FACSAria III instrument, with purity above 85% for all samples. The data were obtained in a study of human versus mouse CDR3 diversity and MHC coevolution (dated by TCRdb to 2016 to 2017). Background on the whole study: According to reports, the immunoSEQ assay detects one in 200,000 T cells and minimizes multiplex PCR amplification bias. Across mouse and human samples, the number of valid reads per sample ranged from about 0.6 x 10^7 to 1.8 x 10^7. As a reference point for TCR selection on multiple MHC II alleles, the study used human naive CD4 T cell repertoires and compared them against human-TCR-locus transgenic mice that have a single MHC II. Three healthy volunteer blood donors made up the human cohort, with one aged 30 to 40, one aged 40 to 50 and one aged 60 to 70 at collection. Points the paper makes about the study in general: Among all the groups compared, the lowest clonal inequality scores came from two of the three human donors. Because human T cells were selected on six or seven MHC II alleles, repertoire diversity in humans and mice was not considered directly comparable. On average, more CDR3 deletions and insertions were observed in humans than in mice, indicating greater exonuclease and TdT activity. The largest TCR beta repertoire according to iCHAO1 estimates belonged to humans, at 1.5 million to 2 million clonotypes, a result attributed likely to selection by multiple MHC II molecules.

CDR1 and CDR2 were assigned from the germline V gene (reference sequence) as LNHNV and YYDKDF. The CDR3 starts with the cysteine, ends with the phenylalanine, and has 13 residues. Only the CDR3 DNA stays, 39 bases, in frame from base 1. V is clipped by 5 bases and J by 6 bases, and the sequence between their germline boundaries is 14 bases long. Recombination connected TRBV15 to TRBJ2-7, and possibly TRBD1, on 5 matching bases. This clonotype originated in a person aged 25-75 years in good health. Material: naive CD4+ T cells from blood. The intended sense of this specimen's cell subset or site label: CD45RO-negative CD62L-positive naive CD4 T cells. The CDR3 in this case is CATSYQGLGEQYF. The nucleotides read TGTGCCACCAGCTACCAGGGCCTCGGCGAGCAGTACTTC.